This TCR beta chain was recovered during a study of blood T cell repertoires in COVID-19. At the level of the study: The United States, Italy and Spain supplied acute and convalescent COVID-19 samples. In each case, the material was cDNA or gDNA derived from T cells, B-cell-depleted T cells, or PBMCs.

Germline values: CDR1 LNHNV, CDR2 YYDKDF (reference sequence). The germline V and J ends were trimmed by 3 bases and 5 bases, with 14 bases remaining between them. The CDR3 is 15 residues long. Per the authors' pipeline: Scientists estimated how many nucleated cells there were by amplifying reference gene primers. Here immunoSEQ multiplex PCR was the method, and the copy in TCRdb shows in-frame clones only, minus some. Clone size and V and J calls were adopted from that table, with D and trimming inferred from the DNA. Of around 260,000 clones in the sample, 65% to 90% are singletons; the top ten hold 10% to 15%.

The receptor's source is a human donor in a cohort sampled during active COVID-19. Material: peripheral blood. The chain has TRBV15 and TRBJ1-5; tentatively, D is TRBD1 (6 bases). The CDR3 DNA reads TGTGCCACCAGCAGGGATACAGGGAGTTATCAGCCCCAGCATTTT. Translation gives CATSRDTGSYQPQHF.